The rows below give T cell receptor beta chains drawn from one sample of a study of spatial heterogeneity in lung cancer. TCRdb re-called the 5' RACE reads through MiXCR, storing one row per CDR3 protein. The sample carries roughly 3,400 distinct CDR3 sequences, about 7.3% recorded once. The sequencing used lung tumor tissue, collected at surgery. The receptors were sampled from a male donor with early-stage non-small cell lung cancer. The CDR3 runs from the conserved cysteine through the conserved F or W. Each record gives: V gene, J gene, CDR3 protein.

v_call: TRBV20-1
j_call: TRBJ2-1
cdr3_aa: CSARDEIARREQFF

v_call: TRBV11-2
j_call: TRBJ1-5
cdr3_aa: CASSPLAGVNQPQHF

v_call: TRBV18
j_call: TRBJ2-1
cdr3_aa: CASSRDGGPGDEQFF

v_call: TRBV24-1
j_call: TRBJ1-5
cdr3_aa: CATSDLSINQPQHF

v_call: TRBV11-2
j_call: TRBJ2-2
cdr3_aa: CASSLDGASTGELFF

v_call: TRBV25-1
j_call: TRBJ2-7
cdr3_aa: CASSNEGGTYEQYF

v_call: TRBV4-1
j_call: TRBJ2-1
cdr3_aa: CASSPVAGASSYNEQFF

v_call: TRBV28
j_call: TRBJ2-1
cdr3_aa: CASSFDEASRLDF

v_call: TRBV5-1
j_call: TRBJ2-7
cdr3_aa: CASSLEQGPSYEQYF

v_call: TRBV24-1
j_call: TRBJ2-3
cdr3_aa: CATSDLGQGRPDTQYF

v_call: TRBV5-1
j_call: TRBJ1-5
cdr3_aa: CASSLVGGRQPQHF

v_call: TRBV7-2
j_call: TRBJ2-6
cdr3_aa: CASSFRDRLFGANVLTF

v_call: TRBV12-3/TRBV12-4
j_call: TRBJ2-2
cdr3_aa: CASSLGYGELFF

v_call: TRBV11-3
j_call: TRBJ2-5
cdr3_aa: CASSWAGAHETQYF

v_call: TRBV29-1
j_call: TRBJ1-1
cdr3_aa: CSGYGGGNTEAFF

v_call: TRBV20-1
j_call: TRBJ1-6
cdr3_aa: CSARSSRADNSPLHF

v_call: TRBV7-2
j_call: TRBJ2-3
cdr3_aa: CASSYGQQDTQYF

v_call: TRBV5-6
j_call: TRBJ2-3
cdr3_aa: CASSLAYNWDSTDTQYF

v_call: TRBV28
j_call: TRBJ2-7
cdr3_aa: CASSSQGPYEQYF

v_call: TRBV19
j_call: TRBJ2-1
cdr3_aa: CASRAVTGTPRDEQFF

v_call: TRBV6-5
j_call: TRBJ2-3
cdr3_aa: CASSYSMLGGGEDTQYF

v_call: TRBV7-3
j_call: TRBJ2-1
cdr3_aa: CASSPGQGRNEQFF

v_call: TRBV28
j_call: TRBJ2-1
cdr3_aa: CASSLTRLAAFNEQFF

v_call: TRBV7-6
j_call: TRBJ2-1
cdr3_aa: CASSLRGNSYNEQFF